This TCR beta chain is from a study of blood T cell repertoires in COVID-19. For the study at large: COVID-19 samples, acute and convalescent, were from the United States, Italy and Spain.

Only in-frame clones appear in the TCRdb table, and some are missing; sequencing was by immunoSEQ multiplex PCR. The sample yields 55,000 to 80,000 clones, approximately 90% seen once. This CDR3 region has 12 residues. J gave up 4 bases and V 9 bases, and 3 bases lay outside the gene matches. CDR1 is MNHNY and CDR2 is SVGAGI in the germline V gene (reference sequence). This sequence originates from a man aged 50-60 years with acute or convalescent COVID-19. This chain links TRBV6-6 with TRBJ1-5; TRBD1 matches 7 bases. The sequenced sample was peripheral blood. CDR3 DNA sequence: TGTGCCAGTCGACAGGGAAATCAGCCCCAGCATTTT. Translated: CASRQGNQPQHF.